The rows below give T cell receptor beta chains drawn from one sample of a study of human T cells and chemical hapten exposure. One entry per CDR3 protein, called by TCRdb with MiXCR from the RACE reads. The sample has around 130,000 distinct CDR3 sequences; approximately 8.3% are singletons. Source material: whole blood. Receptors were obtained from a male donor in good health. Some clones in this sample may be carry-over from other donors' samples. Each CDR3 is given without its conserved first and last residue. D genes are given only for firm matches.

d_call	v_call	j_call	cdr3_aa
.	TRBV5-4	TRBJ2-5	ASSLRGEETQY
.	TRBV3-1	TRBJ1-6	ASSRGAYNSPLH
.	TRBV5-1	TRBJ1-1	ASSLSRMNTEAF
TRBD2	TRBV11-1	TRBJ2-3	ASRDRAASGSTDTQY
.	TRBV5-6	TRBJ1-1	ASSTSFGPNTEAF
TRBD1	TRBV7-8	TRBJ2-1	ASSDRQGRPYNEQF
TRBD2	TRBV12-3/TRBV12-4	TRBJ2-3	ASSFPRASGGPADTQY
.	TRBV20-1	TRBJ2-3	SAPRLADTQY
.	TRBV2	TRBJ2-4	ASMSGSTKNIQY
TRBD2	TRBV2	TRBJ2-1	ATTRSSGSSNEQF
TRBD1	TRBV4-2	TRBJ1-1	ASSQDLQGGTEAF
.	TRBV18	TRBJ2-7	ASSRSESSYEQY
.	TRBV5-6	TRBJ2-7	ASSFGGREQY
TRBD1	TRBV12-3/TRBV12-4	TRBJ2-7	ASSLGWGQGVSYEQY
.	TRBV24-1	TRBJ1-1	ATSDPGTNEAF
TRBD1	TRBV7-9	TRBJ2-5	ASSPDRVQETQY
.	TRBV12-5	TRBJ2-2	ASGLVLGPNTGELF
TRBD2	TRBV5-6	TRBJ2-3	ASSTPAGAGDTQY
.	TRBV12-3/TRBV12-4	TRBJ2-7	ASSQGTAREQY
TRBD1	TRBV10-3	TRBJ2-7	AISETPGQGRAYEQY
TRBD2	TRBV12-3/TRBV12-4	TRBJ2-7	ASSLQAGGPHEQY
TRBD1	TRBV20-1	TRBJ1-1	SAERGRRDTEAF
.	TRBV6-6	TRBJ1-3	ASSYGNTIY
.	TRBV3-1	TRBJ1-1	ASSQGDRFTEAF
.	TRBV5-1	TRBJ2-1	ASSLVQGSNEQF
.	TRBV4-3	TRBJ2-7	ASSQAAGQPRYEQY
TRBD1	TRBV12-3/TRBV12-4	TRBJ2-1	ASSLPGGHEQF
.	TRBV6-5	TRBJ1-5	ASSYSQNSNQPQH
.	TRBV20-1	TRBJ1-1	SAPGGGDTEAF
.	TRBV19	TRBJ1-5	ASSEQGKGNQPQH
.	TRBV7-9	TRBJ1-5	ASSPGVYGGQPQH
.	TRBV5-4	TRBJ1-1	ASSLEYRWDTEAF
.	TRBV4-1	TRBJ2-2	ASSQELGTIAGELF
.	TRBV6-2/TRBV6-3	TRBJ2-3	ASSYGELSTDTQY
.	TRBV4-1	TRBJ2-3	ASSQEASSQY
TRBD1	TRBV4-3	TRBJ2-7	ASSQEGQESYEQY
TRBD2	TRBV9	TRBJ2-3	ASSVVDNGLAGADTQY
.	TRBV29-1	TRBJ1-2	SVEEGQANYGYT
.	TRBV9	TRBJ1-1	ASSESGTNTEAF
.	TRBV27	TRBJ2-1	ASSVRASYNEQF
.	TRBV12-3/TRBV12-4	TRBJ2-7	ASSSLTGHYEQY
.	TRBV7-9	TRBJ1-6	ASSLDSFSALH
.	TRBV7-6	TRBJ2-2	ASSPGQLTGELF
TRBD1	TRBV7-2	TRBJ2-5	ASSPGDSPYQETQY
.	TRBV27	TRBJ2-1	ASSLRGGFTYNEQF
.	TRBV19	TRBJ1-1	ASSMGPGLPEAF
.	TRBV7-2	TRBJ2-1	ASSSSVVEQF
TRBD1	TRBV5-1	TRBJ2-7	ASSLGDRSYEQY
TRBD2	TRBV23-1	TRBJ2-3	ASSQRTSFADTQY
TRBD2	TRBV5-6	TRBJ2-1	ASSGGGNSLKSEQF
TRBD2	TRBV7-2	TRBJ2-3	ASSLGLRGGTDTQY
TRBD2	TRBV3-1	TRBJ2-1	ASSLKIGTSGAQSSYNEQF
.	TRBV7-2	TRBJ2-3	ASSLGGTQY
TRBD2	TRBV6-6	TRBJ2-1	ASSPLAGGEDNEQF
.	TRBV6-2/TRBV6-3	TRBJ2-3	ASTSYLDKQY
.	TRBV20-1	TRBJ1-1	SAGGGGWNTEAF
.	TRBV6-5	TRBJ1-1	ASRTQGGVTEAF
TRBD1	TRBV7-9	TRBJ1-5	ASSPEGQAANQPQH
TRBD2	TRBV29-1	TRBJ2-3	SVEDLRASGSRDTQY
.	TRBV7-2	TRBJ2-7	ASSLAQRGQY